This entry features one TCR beta chain sequence. Its specificity is unknown. This CDR3 has 14 residues. The trim removed 4 bases at V and 7 bases at J, leaving 8 bases unmatched. Per germline, CDR1 SGHRS and CDR2 YFSETQ. A sample-barcoded 5' primer and a J-beta primer mix were used in a second PCR of roughly 7 to 11 cycles. Every cDNA molecule carried a tag from a template-switch adaptor bearing 12 random nucleotides. A single record per CDR3 protein comes from TCRdb applying MiXCR to the 5' RACE reads. Of fewer than 800,000 distinct CDR3 sequences in the sample, approximately 30% were seen once. This entry is derived from a study of blood T cells in healthy people across ages. Study-wide findings and caveats: PBMCs went unsorted, and a conclusive naive versus antigen-experienced comparison was therefore prevented.

Researchers isolated at least 7 million PBMCs per sample. The TCR comes from a woman aged 80 or over in good health. The rearrangement joins TRBV5-1 to TRBJ2-1, with 7 bases lining up with TRBD2. The sample consisted of blood. The CDR3 region has the DNA TGCGCCAGCAGCACGGGAGGTGTGAAGAATGAGCAGTTCTTC. Translation: CASSTGGVKNEQFF.